One and the same sample provided the 5 T cell receptor beta chains below, sequenced in a study of human T cells and chemical hapten exposure. A single record per CDR3 protein comes from TCRdb applying MiXCR to the RACE reads. The sample has tens of thousands of distinct CDR3 sequences, over 8% seen once. Time point in this sample: pre-sensitization, week 0. The treatment here: therapeutic diphenylcyclopropenone sensitization with weekly scalp DPC. The sample here was whole blood, taken in connection with sensitization to the hapten diphenylcyclopropenone (DPC). These receptor sequences come from a woman between 40 and 50 years old with alopecia areata. Some clones in this sample may be carry-over from other donors' samples.

The chain's CDR3 is CASKAVDTEAFF. DNA of the CDR3: TGTGCCAGCAAGGCGGTAGACACTGAAGCTTTCTTT. The chain links TRBV6-1 to TRBJ1-1; D remains ambiguous. This CDR3 comprises 12 residues. The germline V gene encodes CDR1 MNHNS and CDR2 SASEGT. With 7 bases removed from V and 3 bases from J, the gap between germline ends came to 9 bases.

This clonotype was detected ten times or more. The rearrangement joins TRBV3-1 to TRBJ2-1, with TRBD1 as a possible D gene (6 bases). CDR3 size: 15 residues. Trimming left V 3 bases short and J 5 bases short, with 14 bases between. In germline, CDR1 is LGHDT, CDR2 YNNKEL (reference sequence). The CDR3 loop is CASSQPRGTHNEQFF. CDR3 in DNA: TGTGCCAGCAGCCAGCCCAGGGGCACCCACAATGAGCAGTTCTTC.

The J gene is TRBJ2-5, the V gene TRBV5-4, with TRBD2 identical over 7 bases. The CDR3 is 15 amino acids. The V segment lost 4 bases and the J segment 2 bases; nucleotides outside the gene matches: 8. Per germline, CDR1 SGHNT and CDR2 YYREEE (reference sequence). CDR3 in DNA: TGTGCCAGCAGCCCCCTGCCTAGCGGACAAGAGACCCAGTACTTC. Protein product: CASSPLPSGQETQYF. The full variable domain, completed using reference TRBV5-4 and TRBJ2-5, is ETGVTQSPTHLIKTRGQQVTLRCSSQSGHNTVSWYQQALGQGPQFIFQYYREEENGRGNFPPRFSGLQFPNYSSELNVNALELDDSALYLCASSPLPSGQETQYFGPGTRLLVL.

DNA of the CDR3: TGCAGCGTTGACTTCGGGACAGCTACTGGGGCCAACGTCCTGACTTTC. As protein: CSVDFGTATGANVLTF. The gene calls are TRBV29-1 and TRBJ2-6, with 7 bases identical to TRBD1. This CDR3 has 16 amino acids. The germline gives CDR1 SQVTM, CDR2 ANQGSEA. After removal of 3 bases from V and 2 bases from J, the junction contained 7 bases not matched to a gene.

CDR3 nucleotide sequence: TGCGCCAGTTGCCCGCGGCCCCTAGATACGCAGTATTTT. As protein: CASCPRPLDTQYF. The J gene is TRBJ2-3, the V gene TRBV10-2, with no clear D. The ends were cut back, 9 bases at V and 5 bases at J, with 15 bases in the middle. Germline V lookup: CDR1 WSHSY, CDR2 SAAADI. The CDR3 covers 13 residues.